This TCR beta chain emerged from a study of shared clonotypes between healthy human individuals. Study-wide results and caveats: Non-shared clonotypes had lower generation probabilities than clonotypes shared by all four sorted-subset donors. Clonotype sharing among donors likely depends on sequencing depth.

The CDR3 extends over 14 amino acids. Germline loops: CDR1 SNHLY, CDR2 FYNNEI. The ends lost 6 bases at V and 7 bases at J; junction bases unmatched: 4. Sorted-subset replicate PCRs used 200 ng DNA, approximately 30,000 T cell genomes. TCRdb's copy holds only in-frame clones and misses some; the assay was immunoSEQ multiplex PCR. This sample has some 2,000,000 clones, with over 85% found just once. HIV-negative, healthy adults without recent acute infections or vaccinations were the donors. This clone was picked up a small number of times. Its target is not known. The sequence came from a man younger than 35 in good health. The chain couples TRBV2 to TRBJ2-1, with TRBD2 identical over 12 bases. Sequencing input: naive CD4+ T cells sorted from blood. Subset of the sample: CD45RA+ positively selected. Here the CDR3 DNA reads TGTGCCAGCAGCGCAGGACTAGCGGGGAATGAGCAGTTCTTC. Its protein is CASSAGLAGNEQFF. Full variable domain (remainder filled in from reference TRBV2 and TRBJ2-1): EPEVTQTPSHQVTQMGQEVILRCVPISNHLYFYWYRQILGQKVEFLVSFYNNEISEKSEIFDDQFSVERPDGSNFTLKIRSTKLEDSAMYFCASSAGLAGNEQFFGPGTRLTVL.